This T cell receptor beta chain was sequenced during a study of T cell clonality in common variable immunodeficiency. Study-wide points: CVID subjects had higher TCRbeta clonality than healthy controls, most marked in about a third. Shared TCRbeta clones were fewer between CVID subjects than controls.

The junction had 5 bases not matched to a gene; V was cut back by 5 bases and J by 2 bases. Germline V CDR1 and CDR2: SGHTA, FQGNSA. The CDR3 is 15 residues long. This clone was seen many times. The target antigen is unknown. The read ends 3 residues before the CDR3 terminus; that terminus is restored from the germline J gene. Caucasian heritage predominated among both patients and controls. Data came from immunoSEQ multiplex PCR; TCRdb stores just in-frame clones and leaves some out. There are some 54,000 clones in the sample, none observed a single time. V is TRBV7-2 and J is TRBJ2-3, with 9 bases matching TRBD2. Material for sequencing was peripheral blood mononuclear cells. The receptor was derived from a person aged 18-70 years in good health. This CDR3 reads CASSRGRAPTDTQYF. The CDR3 DNA, read in part, is TGTGCCAGCAGCCGCGGGAGGGCTCCCACAGATACG.